Listed here is a single T cell receptor beta chain. What it recognizes is unknown. The PCR ran on 60 Vbeta and 13 Jbeta primers. Source study methods: In a later analysis, 75 million to 85 million unique TCR beta chains included roughly 11 million shared by two or more donors. Libraries were prepared by immunoSEQ multiplex PCR; TCRdb keeps only in-frame clonotypes and omits some of them. V, J and clone size derive from that table, while D and trimming were established from the DNA sequence. This table has 200,000 or so clones, around 73% appearing once. This specimen comes from a study of cytomegalovirus exposure and HLA in healthy donors. At the level of the study: For the roughly 400 genotyped donors, about 81% fell within the Caucasian-associated ancestry cluster. Regarding the study as a whole: Near-uniform donor sequencing depth was presumed by presence/absence analyses. Indistinguishability led to the exclusion of some V segments, TRBV6-2 and TRBV6-3 included.

CDR3 length equals 19 residues. Trimming stripped 5 bases from V and 0 bases from J, with 23 bases between. Germline V gene data show CDR1 as SNHLY and CDR2 as FYNNEI. This clonotype was sampled from a male donor in good health and CMV-seronegative. This chain joins TRBV2 and TRBJ1-3, with D perhaps matching TRBD1 (5 bases). Sequencing was carried out using PBMCs. The CDR3 loop is CASSTPRAGSGVSGNTIYF. Written as DNA, the CDR3 is TGTGCCAGCAGTACCCCTCGAGCAGGGAGCGGGGTCTCTGGAAACACCATATATTTT. The variable domain in full, completed from reference TRBV2 and TRBJ1-3, reads EPEVTQTPSHQVTQMGQEVILRCVPISNHLYFYWYRQILGQKVEFLVSFYNNEISEKSEIFDDQFSVERPDGSNFTLKIRSTKLEDSAMYFCASSTPRAGSGVSGNTIYFGEGSWLTVV.